The 2 T cell receptor beta chains below all came from one sample that was sequenced in a study of regulatory T cells. The primer mix had 52 TRBV and 13 TRBJ primers. Measured with immunoSEQ multiplex PCR; TCRdb has only the in-frame clones, and not every one. The data contain tens of thousands of clones, 93% of them seen just once; the ten biggest clones take up about 1%. For these receptors, no antigen is known. Findings and limits, study-wide: Hydrophobic residues at CDR3 positions 6 and 7 were enriched in conventional CD4+ T cells of CD3G-deficient patients.

The material sequenced was conventional CD4+ T cells sorted from blood. All receptors derive from a child aged 2 to 15 with CD3G deficiency.

A note on this clone: The junction departs from the called germline gene at one end, perhaps through a read error. The J gene is TRBJ2-7, the V gene TRBV7-1; 10 positions match TRBD1. TRBV7-1 belongs to the ORF category, with a function that is uncertain. The CDR3 sequence is 14 residues long. The CDR3 spells CASSVDRDRGLQTF. The CDR3 coding sequence is TGTGCCAGCAGCGTAGACCGGGACAGGGGTCTTCAAACCTTC.

This clone has just a few counts. Other nucleotide sequences in the sample specify the same CDR3. This chain links TRBV28 with TRBJ1-5; 7 bases fit TRBD1. The CDR3 is 14 amino acids. Germline CDR1 is MDHEN and CDR2 is SYDVKM. J gave up 2 bases and V 4 bases, and 2 bases lay outside the gene matches. The chain's CDR3 is CASSSGQGNQPQHF. CDR3 nucleotides: TGTGCCAGCAGTTCCGGACAGGGCAATCAGCCCCAGCATTTT.